The TCR beta chain under discussion was sequenced for a study of patients and donors after allogeneic stem cell transplantation. This clonotype was seen repeatedly, ten times or more. Via MiXCR, TCRdb re-called the RT-PCR reads, giving one row per CDR3 protein. The table shows roughly 250,000 distinct CDR3 sequences, with 11% to 15% occurring only once. CDR3 length: 14 amino acids. The ends were cut back, 2 bases at V and 1 base at J, with 5 bases in the middle. In germline, CDR1 is SGHTA, CDR2 FQGTGA. The material sequenced was blood, either unsorted or a sorted T cell fraction (not recorded which). This sequence joins TRBV7-3 and TRBJ2-2, with D unclear. This TCR was recovered from a human donor who was either an allogeneic HSCT recipient or a stem cell or donor lymphocyte infusion donor (not recorded which). It is not recorded whose cells these are; they may come from a transplant donor. CDR3 amino acids: CASSLWGNTGELFF. Written as DNA, the CDR3 is TGTGCCAGCAGCTTATGGGGGAACACCGGGGAGCTGTTTTTT.